One sample yielded the 25 T cell receptor beta chains listed below, sequenced in a study of shared clonotypes between healthy human individuals. Method: immunoSEQ multiplex PCR; TCRdb's copy keeps in-frame clones and lacks some. The repertoire consists of under 600,000 clones, with about 96% occurring once and the leading ten covering approximately 0.06%. The sequencing input was naive CD4+ T cells sorted from blood. Subset in this sample: CD45RA+ positively selected. Every receptor here comes from a woman in her twenties or thirties in good health.

This chain links TRBV28 with TRBJ1-2; the D is unclear. V was cut by 1 base and J by 3 bases, with 15 bases left in between. This CDR3 has 16 residues. The germline CDR1 and CDR2 sequences are MDHEN and SYDVKM. The DNA for the CDR3 is TGTGCCAGCAGTTTATCCTCCCGGGGATCGGACTATGGCTACACCTTC. Its translation: CASSLSSRGSDYGYTF.

V gene TRBV10-3 combines with J gene TRBJ2-7; TRBD2 is a possible D gene (5 bases). Deletions cut 3 bases from V and 3 bases from J, with 6 bases between. This CDR3 has 12 residues. In germline, CDR1 is ENHRY, CDR2 SYGVKD. CDR3 sequence: CAISDGDYEQYF. The CDR3 nucleotides are TGTGCCATCAGTGACGGGGACTACGAGCAGTACTTC.

The V call is TRBV7-6, the J call TRBJ1-1; a possible D gene is TRBD1 (5 bases). CDR3 length: 13 residues. The V gene lost 5 bases and the J gene lost 6 bases, with 13 bases spanning the gap. Germline-derived CDR1 and CDR2 are SGHVS and FNYEAQ. CDR3 sequence (DNA): TGTGCCAGCAGCCTCCAGGGCGGCGCTGAAGCTTTCTTT. It yields the protein CASSLQGGAEAFF.

The chain is built from TRBV4-1 and TRBJ2-7; unclear D gene. The CDR3 is 15 residues long. V was pared by 1 base and J by 3 bases, with 13 bases between. In germline, CDR1 is MGHRA, CDR2 YSYEKL. In DNA, the CDR3 is TGCGCCAGCAGCCAAGGTTTTTCGGGTGGCTACGAGCAGTACTTC. Translation: CASSQGFSGGYEQYF.

This clone was counted once. The genes are TRBV19 and TRBJ1-5; a weak D match, TRBD1 (5 bases). Trimming took 11 bases from V and 4 from J, leaving 30 bases between them. In germline, CDR1 is LNHDA, CDR2 SQIVND (reference sequence). The CDR3 extends over 18 amino acids. The CDR3, as DNA: TGTGCCGGCCCGGGGGGGGAACCGGGATTACAGACGAATCAGCCCCAGCATTTT. It is translated as CAGPGGEPGLQTNQPQHF.

Details on this clone: Different DNA sequences within this sample yield the same CDR3. The CDR3 DNA is TGTGCCTGGAGCCCTCCGGGAAACACCATATATTTT. This sequence encodes CAWSPPGNTIYF. The chain carries TRBV30 and TRBJ1-3; D call uncertain. CDR1 is GTSNPN and CDR2 is SVGIG in the germline V gene (reference sequence). The V end lost 3 bases, the J end lost 4 bases, and 7 bases lay between the germline ends. The CDR3 totals 12 residues.

V usage is TRBV6-5 and J usage is TRBJ2-6, with no clear D. Germline V CDR1 and CDR2: MNHEY, SVGAGI. CDR3 length: 15 residues. V gave up 6 bases and J gave up 1 base, with 10 bases separating them. CDR3 sequence: CASRDTRSGANVLTF. The CDR3 DNA reads as TGTGCCAGCAGGGATACACGGTCTGGGGCCAACGTCCTGACTTTC.

The gene calls are TRBV28 and TRBJ1-5; TRBD1 matches at 7 bases. The CDR3 extends over 16 amino acids. The V and J ends lost 0 bases and 4 bases, in that order; junction bases with no gene match: 6. Germline CDR1 and CDR2: MDHEN and SYDVKM. The CDR3 loop is CASSLWIGGRNQPQHF. For the CDR3, the DNA is TGTGCCAGCAGTTTATGGATAGGGGGCCGGAATCAGCCCCAGCATTTT.

DNA of the CDR3: TGCGCCAGCAGCTCCCGGGACAGGGGGTACGAGCAGTACTTC. Translated: CASSSRDRGYEQYF. This rearrangement joins TRBV5-1 to TRBJ2-5, with 11 bases identical to TRBD1. The end of the DNA aligns better with TRBJ2-7, so the J call may be wrong. The CDR3 extends over 14 amino acids. Germline CDR1 and CDR2: SGHRS and YFSETQ.

Here the CDR3 reads CASHFGGYYGYTF. CDR3 DNA: TGTGCCAGTCATTTTGGGGGCTACTATGGCTACACCTTC. This chain uses TRBV19 with TRBJ1-2; a weak D match, TRBD1 (6 bases). Germline values: CDR1 LNHDA, CDR2 SQIVND (reference sequence). The CDR3 contains 13 residues. V dropped 8 bases and J dropped 3 bases, with 13 bases sitting between them.

This chain connects TRBV5-1 to TRBJ1-5, with D unclear. V gave up 2 bases and J gave up 2 bases, with 8 bases separating them. The CDR3 loop spans 14 amino acids. CDR1 SGHRS and CDR2 YFSETQ come from the germline V gene. CDR3 sequence: CASSFFLGNQPQHF. CDR3 nucleotides: TGCGCCAGCAGCTTTTTTTTGGGCAATCAGCCCCAGCATTTT.

The J gene is TRBJ2-7, the V gene TRBV5-4; D not resolved. The CDR3 is 12 amino acids. CDR1 and CDR2 from the germline V gene are SGHNT and YYREEE (reference sequence). Trimming left V 0 bases short and J 7 bases short, with 8 bases between. The CDR3 region has the DNA TGTGCCAGCAGCTTGGAGGAAAGGGAGCAGTACTTC. The encoded protein is CASSLEEREQYF. The entire variable domain, with the rest obtained from reference TRBV5-4 and TRBJ2-7, is as follows: ETGVTQSPTHLIKTRGQQVTLRCSSQSGHNTVSWYQQALGQGPQFIFQYYREEENGRGNFPPRFSGLQFPNYSSELNVNALELDDSALYLCASSLEEREQYFGPGTRLTVT.

The chain links TRBV5-1 to TRBJ2-3; possibly TRBD1 or TRBD2 for D (5 bases each). This CDR3 comprises 17 residues. The V end lost 4 bases, the J end lost 1 base, and 19 bases lay between the germline ends. Germline-derived CDR1 and CDR2 are SGHRS and YFSETQ. CDR3 in amino acids: CASSRYAGSGRTDTQYF. In DNA, the CDR3 is TGCGCCAGCAGCCGCTATGCAGGGAGTGGACGCACAGATACGCAGTATTTT.

The V call is TRBV25-1, the J call TRBJ2-6; a weak D match, TRBD1 (6 bases). Trimming took off 4 bases at V and 0 bases at J, with 10 bases between the two ends. The CDR3 loop spans 16 amino acids. From germline, CDR1 is MGHDK and CDR2 SYGVNS. The CDR3 here is CASSAWTDSGANVLTF. The CDR3 region has the DNA TGTGCCAGCAGTGCGTGGACAGACTCTGGGGCCAACGTCCTGACTTTC.

The chain uses TRBV5-1 and TRBJ2-3; 7 bases are shared with TRBD1. The J segment lost 2 bases and the V segment lost 6 bases, leaving 3 bases of the junction unmatched. The CDR3 loop spans 13 amino acids. Germline V gene sequence: CDR1 SGHRS, CDR2 YFSETQ. The DNA of the CDR3 is TGCGCCAGCACCCAGGGGGTCACAGATACGCAGTATTTT. Amino acids: CASTQGVTDTQYF.

The rearrangement links TRBV21-1 to TRBJ2-1; TRBD2, the D gene given by the table, was not confirmed from the DNA. TRBV21-1 is labeled a pseudogene. This CDR3 is 14 amino acids long. DNA for the CDR3: TGTGCCAGGACCAGCGGGAACACCTACAATGAGCAGTTCTTC. Amino acids: CARTSGNTYNEQFF.

The chain employs TRBV5-4 and TRBJ2-3, with D unclear. Germline-derived CDR1 and CDR2 are SGHNT and YYREEE (reference sequence). The CDR3 sequence is 16 residues long. Trimming took off 0 bases at V and 5 bases at J, with 16 bases between the two ends. The CDR3 bases are TGTGCCAGCAGCTTGGCCGGGCTAGTTCTGATAGATACGCAGTATTTT. Protein: CASSLAGLVLIDTQYF.

This sequence joins TRBV27 and TRBJ2-1, with D perhaps TRBD1 or TRBD2 (5 bases each). V lost 2 bases, J lost 15 bases, and 14 bases lay in between. The CDR3 is made up of 12 amino acids. The germline V gene encodes CDR1 MNHEY and CDR2 SMNVEV (reference sequence). CDR3 in amino acids: CASSLIGGGTFF. CDR3 DNA sequence: TGTGCCAGCAGTTTAATTGGAGGTGGGACGTTCTTC.

The V gene is TRBV7-2, the J gene TRBJ1-5; D perhaps matches TRBD1 (6 bases). CDR1 SGHTA and CDR2 FQGNSA come from the germline V gene. The CDR3 loop spans 14 amino acids. V was pared by 5 bases and J by 5 bases, with 13 bases between. Here the CDR3 reads CASSPGHGYQPQHF. The CDR3 region has the DNA TGTGCCAGCAGCCCGGGACACGGATATCAGCCCCAGCATTTT.

V gene TRBV4-1 combines with J gene TRBJ2-5; no clear D gene. TRBJ2-7 matches the DNA end more closely, so the J call is doubtful. Germline V gene lookup returns CDR1 MGHRA and CDR2 YSYEKL. The CDR3 covers 13 residues. The CDR3 is CASSQGWRYEQYF. CDR3 DNA: TGCGCCAGCAGCCAAGGGTGGCGCTACGAGCAGTACTTC.

This clone turned up a few times. V gene TRBV18 combines with J gene TRBJ2-7; D may be TRBD2 (5 bases). V was pared by 6 bases and J by 1 base, with 13 bases between. The CDR3 spans 14 residues. CDR1 is KGHSH and CDR2 is LQKENI in the germline V gene. The CDR3 reads CASSPNGGSYEQYF. CDR3 DNA: TGTGCCAGCTCCCCCAACGGCGGGTCCTACGAGCAGTACTTC.

The genes are TRBV7-9 and TRBJ2-7; 8 positions agree with TRBD1. Germline assignment: CDR1 SEHNR and CDR2 FQNEAQ (reference sequence). The length of the CDR3 is 15 residues. With V trimmed by 5 bases and J by 6 bases, 12 bases remained unmatched. The CDR3 DNA reads as TGTGCCAGCAGCCAGACAGGGGATGGAGGTACCGAGCAGTACTTC. Protein sequence: CASSQTGDGGTEQYF.

This clone was counted once. The CDR3 spells CSVGDESQPLHF. CDR3 coding DNA: TGCAGCGTTGGAGATGAGTCGCAACCCCTCCACTTT. The chain is built from TRBV29-1 and TRBJ1-6; D unresolved. This CDR3 is built from 12 residues. From germline, CDR1 is SQVTM and CDR2 ANQGSEA. The germline V and J ends were trimmed by 4 bases and 12 bases, with 13 bases remaining between them.

The gene calls are TRBV19 and TRBJ1-5, with D hard to call. Germline values: CDR1 LNHDA, CDR2 SQIVND (reference sequence). The CDR3 contains 14 residues. V gave up 6 bases and J gave up 4 bases, with 13 bases separating them. CDR3 residues: CASRVEAENQPQHF. In DNA form, the CDR3 reads TGTGCCAGTAGAGTAGAGGCAGAAAATCAGCCCCAGCATTTT.

The V call is TRBV15, the J call TRBJ2-7; TRBD2 might be the D (6 bases). In germline, CDR1 is LNHNV, CDR2 YYDKDF (reference sequence). The CDR3 covers 16 residues. With 0 bases removed from V and 0 bases from J, the gap between germline ends came to 12 bases. CDR3 in DNA: TGTGCCACCAGCAGAGATCTAGCGCCTACCTCCTACGAGCAGTACTTC. Translation gives CATSRDLAPTSYEQYF.